The clone carrying this T cell receptor beta chain was picked up many times. Its target is not known. V lost 1 base and J lost 4, with 7 bases in between. CDR3 length equals 13 residues. TCRdb redid the calling of the RACE reads with MiXCR, one entry per CDR3 protein. This sample has fewer than 45,000 distinct CDR3 sequences, with under 5% found just once. The source of the sample is a study of human T cells and chemical hapten exposure. Specified time point: patch test 1, 2 weeks after DPC sensitization. Treatment defined: therapeutic diphenylcyclopropenone sensitization with weekly scalp DPC. RNA extraction used unfractionated whole blood as the source of total RNA. General observations from the study: Clustering by CDR3 similarity yielded significantly more large clusters from expanded TCRs than controls.

The input for sequencing was whole blood, taken in connection with sensitization to the hapten diphenylcyclopropenone (DPC). This chain connects TRBV12-3 or TRBV12-4 to TRBJ1-2; no definite D call. The source of this sequence is a man aged 50-59 years with alopecia areata. Some clones in this sample may be carry-over from other donors' samples. The CDR3 nucleotides are TGTGCCAGCAGTTTAGAAGGTACCTATGGCTACACCTTC. Translation gives CASSLEGTYGYTF.